The 14 T cell receptor beta chains listed next were all sequenced from one sample in a study of regulatory T cells in long-lasting Graves disease. Stated time point: newly diagnosed GD, antithyroid drugs for less than 3 months. Scientists built the TCR library using RNA that was extracted from PBMCs. Sequencing libraries for TCR beta were prepared with iRepertoire HTBI primers and Arm-PCR of CDR3 regions. MiXCR was run by TCRdb on the multiplex PCR reads, yielding one entry per CDR3 protein. Of about 540,000 distinct CDR3 sequences in the sample, about 13% were seen once. These data are also associated with another study on T cells in Graves' hyperthyroidism and ophthalmopathy.

The sequencing used peripheral blood mononuclear cells (PBMCs), collected at new diagnosis, from a patient treated with antithyroid drugs. The receptors were gathered from a man aged 25 to 40 with Graves disease.

The CDR3 here is CASSLPTSGRSEQYF. The CDR3 DNA reads as TGTGCCAGCAGCCTACCGACTAGCGGGAGAAGCGAGCAGTACTTC. This chain links TRBV5-6 with TRBJ2-7; 12 bases map to TRBD2. Germline assignment: CDR1 SGHDT and CDR2 YYEEEE. Germline trimming cut 4 bases from V and 6 bases from J; bases unmatched to any gene: 8. CDR3 size: 15 residues.

Note on this clonotype: A much more abundant neighbour one base away suggests this may be a read error. This chain connects TRBV12-3 or TRBV12-4 to TRBJ1-2, with 7 positions matching TRBD1. The trim removed 5 bases at V and 7 bases at J, leaving 19 bases unmatched. The CDR3 is made up of 17 amino acids. The CDR3 DNA follows: TGTGCCAGCAGTCCAGGGGGGATCTCCGCGGACTTTTCTGGCTACACCTTC. This gives the protein CASSPGGISADFSGYTF.

This clonotype was counted ten times or more. This chain connects TRBV20-1 to TRBJ2-5, with 10 bases that match TRBD2. Germline V gene sequence: CDR1 DFQATT, CDR2 SNEGSKA (reference sequence). This CDR3 is 15 amino acids long. In nucleotides, the CDR3 is TGCAGCGCAGTCCCTAGCGGGAGAGGGGGAGAGACCCAGTACTTC. It is translated as CSAVPSGRGGETQYF.

Details on this clonotype: Given a far larger clone just one base away, this is likely a sequencing read error. The chain links TRBV2 to TRBJ2-5; 8 nucleotides line up with TRBD1. TRBJ2-1 explains the end of the DNA better; the J call may be wrong. This CDR3 has 15 amino acids. Germline loops: CDR1 SNHLY, CDR2 FYNNEI. In nucleotides, the CDR3 is TGTGCCACCAGTGATAAGGGGACAGGCAACAATGAGCAGTTCTTC. Translating gives CATSDKGTGNNEQFF.

A note on this clonotype: One base away lies a much larger clone, so this may be a sequencing read error. The genes are TRBV2 and TRBJ2-7; D tentatively reads TRBD1 or TRBD2 (5 bases each). The germline V gene encodes CDR1 SNHLY and CDR2 FYNNEI. Deletions cut 8 bases from V and 4 bases from J, with 12 bases between. This CDR3 is 12 amino acids long. Here the CDR3 reads CASGQGTYEQYF. CDR3 nucleotides: TGTGCCAGCGGACAAGGGACGTACGAGCAGTACTTC.

This clonotype was picked up many times. The chain has TRBV6-1 and TRBJ1-5; D unresolved. This CDR3 region has 15 residues. Trimming cost V 6 bases and J 0 bases, with 12 bases left between them. Per germline, CDR1 MNHNS and CDR2 SASEGT. CDR3 bases: TGTGCCAGCAGAGAGGGTGGCTCTAGCAATCAGCCCCAGCATTTT. It translates to CASREGGSSNQPQHF.

This clonotype has a count of ten or more. The gene calls are TRBV5-6 and TRBJ1-4; D is undetermined. Between the trimmed V and J ends, which lost 6 bases and 4 bases, there was a span of 13 bases. The CDR3 extends over 14 amino acids. The V gene's germline CDR1 is SGHDT and CDR2 YYEEEE. The CDR3 DNA follows: TGTGCCAGCACCTCTCGAGGGATTAATGAAAAACTGTTTTTT. Its protein product is CASTSRGINEKLFF.

This clonotype has just one count. A far more abundant clone sits one base away, making this likely a read error. The rearrangement joins TRBV6-1 to TRBJ2-1; maybe TRBD2 (5 bases). CDR3 length: 14 residues. Germline-derived CDR1 and CDR2 are MNHNS and SASEGT. The CDR3 DNA sequence: TGTACCAGCAGCCTTACTAGCTCCTACAATGAGCAGTTCTTC. This gives the protein CTSSLTSSYNEQFF.

This clonotype was seen ten or more times. V usage is TRBV19 and J usage is TRBJ2-1; D gene unclear. Trimming took 3 bases from V and 10 from J, leaving 10 bases between them. Per germline, CDR1 LNHDA and CDR2 SQIVND (reference sequence). The CDR3 loop spans 12 amino acids. This CDR3 reads CASSMLIHEQFF. The CDR3 DNA follows: TGTGCCAGTAGTATGCTGATCCACGAGCAGTTCTTC.

Ten or more counts support this clonotype. The rearrangement uses TRBV6-2 or TRBV6-3 and TRBJ2-3; D perhaps matches TRBD2 (6 bases). Germline values: CDR1 MNHEY, CDR2 SVGEGT. The CDR3 length is 18 residues. Trimming removed 1 base at V and 0 bases at J, with 17 bases between. CDR3 sequence: CASSYFGREGGSTDTQYF. For the CDR3, the DNA is TGTGCCAGCAGTTACTTTGGCCGGGAAGGAGGGAGCACAGATACGCAGTATTTT.

This clonotype was observed at least ten times. V is TRBV12-3 or TRBV12-4 and J is TRBJ2-3; TRBD1 might be the D (6 bases). The CDR3 sequence is 13 residues long. V was shortened by 4 bases and J by 7 bases, with 12 bases between the two germline ends. The chain's CDR3 is CASSSNRANTQYF. The CDR3 DNA reads as TGTGCCAGCAGTTCAAACAGGGCAAATACGCAGTATTTT.

This clonotype was recorded many times. The V and J genes are TRBV2 and TRBJ2-1; 9 positions agree with TRBD2. The CDR3 covers 13 residues. V trimming: 8 bases; J trimming: 5 bases; junction bases outside the gene matches: 4. CDR1 is SNHLY, CDR2 FYNNEI, per germline. CDR3 sequence reads: CASGVAGDNEQFF. In DNA, the CDR3 is TGTGCCAGCGGGGTAGCGGGAGACAATGAGCAGTTCTTC.

This clonotype has ten or more counts. The rearrangement joins TRBV7-9 to TRBJ2-2; D is possibly TRBD1 or TRBD2 (5 bases each). This CDR3 has 15 residues. CDR1 and CDR2 (germline): SEHNR, FQNEAQ (reference sequence). V lost 5 bases, J lost 7 bases, and 17 bases lay in between. CDR3 loop: CASSPTAPRGGELFF. As DNA, the CDR3 is TGTGCCAGCAGCCCGACAGCCCCCCGGGGCGGGGAGCTGTTTTTT.

This chain uses TRBV6-2 or TRBV6-3 with TRBJ2-1; possible D gene TRBD2, 6 bases. CDR3 size: 16 residues. V lost 0 bases to trimming and J lost 0 bases, with 9 bases between them. CDR1 MNHEY and CDR2 SVGEGT come from the germline V gene. This CDR3 is CASSYSSGSSYNEQFF. Here the CDR3 DNA reads TGTGCCAGCAGTTACTCTAGCGGCAGCTCCTACAATGAGCAGTTCTTC.